The rows below give T cell receptor beta chains drawn from one sample of a study of control samples from healthy donors and cancer patients. TCRdb's copy holds only in-frame clones and misses some; the assay was immunoSEQ multiplex PCR. This sample has roughly 120,000 clones, with 90% to 95% found just once. The sequenced material came from PBMCs. The origin of the receptors is a man aged 45-65 years with head and neck cancer. Both conserved end residues are part of each CDR3. Fields, in order: J gene, clone size, V gene, D gene, CDR3 DNA, CDR3 protein. A D gene is named only where the DNA matches it firmly. Rows give clone size only sometimes, using once, few, many, or a class for an expanded clone.

TRBJ1-2	-	TRBV19	TRBD1	TGTGCCAGTGCCCCACCCAGGGACAGGGATTACTATGGCTACACCTTC	CASAPPRDRDYYGYTF
TRBJ1-5	-	TRBV7-2	-	TGTGCCAGCAGCCCAGAGGGGGGGGAATTTCAGCCCCAGCATTTT	CASSPEGGEFQPQHF
TRBJ1-4	once	TRBV5-1	-	TGCGCCAGCAGCTTGGCCACGGTTAGCGAAAAACTGTTTTTT	CASSLATVSEKLFF
TRBJ2-3	once	TRBV7-9	-	TGTGCCAGCAGCTTTTCTTCCACAGATACGCAGTATTTT	CASSFSSTDTQYF
TRBJ1-1	-	TRBV9	-	TGTGCCAGCAGCGAAACCGCCATCAACACTGAAGCTTTCTTT	CASSETAINTEAFF
TRBJ2-3	-	TRBV11-2	-	TGTGCCAGCAGTCCTCCTACTAGAAGCACAGATACGCAGTATTTT	CASSPPTRSTDTQYF
TRBJ1-1	once	TRBV4-2	-	TGTGCCAGCAGCCAAGGTAAAGGGAACACTGAAGCTTTCTTT	CASSQGKGNTEAFF
TRBJ1-3	-	TRBV5-1	TRBD1	TGCGCCAGCAGCACGTCGCCCAGGGGGTCTGGAAACACCATATATTTT	CASSTSPRGSGNTIYF
TRBJ1-2	-	TRBV12-3/TRBV12-4	TRBD1	TGTGCCAGCAGTACAGGGGGGATGTATGGCTACACCTTC	CASSTGGMYGYTF
TRBJ1-6	once	TRBV28	TRBD1	TGTGCCAGCAGTGGACCGGGAGGGGACAGGGGGCGTTCACCCCTCCACTTT	CASSGPGGDRGRSPLHF
TRBJ2-1	-	TRBV5-8	-	TGTGCCAGCAGCTTGGTTGTTTCGGTCAATGAGCAGTTCTTC	CASSLVVSVNEQFF
TRBJ2-7	-	TRBV11-2	-	TGTGCCAGCAGCTTAGTGGTCGGAGCCCCCTACGAGCAGTACTTC	CASSLVVGAPYEQYF
TRBJ2-3	-	TRBV12-3/TRBV12-4	TRBD2	TGTGCCAGCAGTTTTGCAGGGACTAGTATTTATTTT	CASSFAGTSIYF
TRBJ2-7	-	TRBV5-4	TRBD2	TGTGCCAGCAGGTTAGCGGGGTCCTACGAGCAGTACTTC	CASRLAGSYEQYF
TRBJ1-4	-	TRBV6-5	TRBD1	TGTGCCAGCAGTAAGCGACAGGGAGTTAATGAAAAACTGTTTTTT	CASSKRQGVNEKLFF
TRBJ1-4	-	TRBV5-1	-	TGCGCCAGCAGCTTGGAAGGCCAGAGAGCTGAAAAACTGTTTTTT	CASSLEGQRAEKLFF
TRBJ1-6	-	TRBV5-1	-	TGCGCCAGCAGCTTGGACCTGAAAAATAATTCACCCCTCCACTTT	CASSLDLKNNSPLHF
TRBJ1-1	-	TRBV3-1/TRBV3-2	TRBD1	TGTGCCAGCAGCCCCGGACAGGGGAGGCTGAACACTGAAGCTTTCTTT	CASSPGQGRLNTEAFF
TRBJ1-6	-	TRBV7-2	TRBD1	TGTGCCAGCAGCACACAGGGGACCTATAATTCACCCCTCCACTTT	CASSTQGTYNSPLHF
TRBJ2-3	-	TRBV5-1	TRBD2	TGCGCCAGCAGCTTGGAGCGTAGCGGGGGGGGAGATACGCAGTATTTT	CASSLERSGGGDTQYF
TRBJ1-6	few	TRBV25-1	TRBD1	TGTGCCAGTTCGCCGGGACAGGGGCGTAATTCACCCCTCCACTTT	CASSPGQGRNSPLHF
TRBJ2-2	-	TRBV4-3	-	TGCGCCAGCAGCCAGGTACTCACCGGGGAGCTGTTTTTT	CASSQVLTGELFF
TRBJ2-5	-	TRBV5-1	TRBD1	TGCGCCAGCACCCTCGGAGACAGGGGGATACAGACCCAGTACTTC	CASTLGDRGIQTQYF
TRBJ2-6	-	TRBV18	-	TGTGCCAGCTCACCACTACCGCAAATGTCCTCTGGGGCCAACGTCCTGACTTTC	CASSPLPQMSSGANVLTF
TRBJ2-5	-	TRBV5-1	TRBD2	TGCGCCAGCAGCGGAACAGGGCGGGGGGGAGGGGGAGAGACCCAGTACTTC	CASSGTGRGGGGETQYF
TRBJ2-7	few	TRBV7-9	TRBD2	TGTGCCAGCAGCCCAAGACGGGGGGACTCCTACGAGCAGTACTTC	CASSPRRGDSYEQYF
TRBJ2-5	once	TRBV2	-	TGTGCCAGCAGTGAGGACAACGAGATCCAAGAGACCCAGTACTTC	CASSEDNEIQETQYF
TRBJ2-1	-	TRBV7-6	-	TGTGCCAGCAGCTTAGGGGTCTACTCCTACAATGAGCAGTTCTTC	CASSLGVYSYNEQFF
TRBJ1-2	-	TRBV5-1	-	TGCGCCAGCAGCTCGAGAACCAAGACAAGTTTTAGCCCTAACTATGGCTACACCTTC	CASSSRTKTSFSPNYGYTF
TRBJ1-6	-	TRBV10-3	-	TGTGCCATCAGTGAGTGGGGCAATTCACCCCTCCACTTT	CAISEWGNSPLHF
TRBJ1-1	-	TRBV7-2	TRBD1	TGTGCCAGCAGCTTAGCCAAGATTTACAGGGGGCGGGGCACTGAAGCTTTCTTT	CASSLAKIYRGRGTEAFF
TRBJ1-2	-	TRBV2	TRBD1	TGTGCCAGCAGTGGTAGGGGACAGGGGACGAACTATGGCTACACCTTC	CASSGRGQGTNYGYTF
TRBJ2-2	-	TRBV7-2	-	TGTGCCAGCAGCCAACAGGGTCCTAGGACCGGGGAGCTGTTTTTT	CASSQQGPRTGELFF
TRBJ2-7	-	TRBV27	-	TGTGCCAGCAGTTTATCGTTACGTGGCGAGCAGTACTTC	CASSLSLRGEQYF
TRBJ1-5	-	TRBV19	TRBD1	TGTGCCAGTAGTATACCCTGGACAGGGGATAGCCAGCCCCAGCATTTT	CASSIPWTGDSQPQHF
TRBJ2-2	-	TRBV5-1	-	TGCGCCAGCAGCTTCGGGAGAACCACCGGGGAGCTGTTTTTT	CASSFGRTTGELFF
TRBJ1-2	-	TRBV5-1	-	TGCGCCAGCAGCTTAACGGTCCCAGGGGACTATGGCTACACCTTC	CASSLTVPGDYGYTF
TRBJ2-7	-	TRBV6-2/TRBV6-3	TRBD2	TGTGCCAGCAGTTACAACGCCGCGGGGGGCTCCCTGGAGCAGTACTTC	CASSYNAAGGSLEQYF
TRBJ1-6	-	TRBV12-3/TRBV12-4	-	TGTGCCAGCAGTTTGACAGGCAATTCACCCCTCCACTTT	CASSLTGNSPLHF
TRBJ2-1	-	TRBV11-2	TRBD2	TGTGCCAGCAGCTTTTCGGGGCTAGCGGGGGGGCGAAATGAGCAGTTCTTC	CASSFSGLAGGRNEQFF
TRBJ1-6	-	TRBV5-4	-	TGTGCCAGCGGACAGCCAAATTCACCCCTCCACTTT	CASGQPNSPLHF
TRBJ2-1	once	TRBV7-7	TRBD1	TGTGCCAGCAGTGTAGACAGGGCGGCCTACAATGAGCAGTTCTTC	CASSVDRAAYNEQFF
TRBJ2-7	-	TRBV18	-	TGTGCCAGCTCACCACCTAGCTCCTACGAGCAGTACTTC	CASSPPSSYEQYF
TRBJ2-4	-	TRBV11-2	-	TGTGCCAGCAGCTTAGCAGGGGAGTTTAAAAACATTCAGTACTTC	CASSLAGEFKNIQYF
TRBJ2-7	-	TRBV4-1	-	TGCGCCAGCAGCCAAGATCCTAGGACAGCCTACGAGCAGTACTTC	CASSQDPRTAYEQYF
TRBJ1-1	-	TRBV5-1	-	TGCGCCAGCAGCTTATGGAGGGCGGGGAGCACTGAAGCTTTCTTT	CASSLWRAGSTEAFF
TRBJ2-5	-	TRBV5-6	TRBD2	TGTGCCAGCAGCCGGGGGGGCTCGGTAGGAGAGACCCAGTACTTC	CASSRGGSVGETQYF
TRBJ1-1	-	TRBV5-1	TRBD1	TGCGCCAGCAGCCACCCGCGGACAGGGGGCGGTCGGGACACTGAAGCTTTCTTT	CASSHPRTGGGRDTEAFF
TRBJ2-7	-	TRBV5-1	-	TGCGCCAGCAGCTTGGCTCAGAGTATTTACGAGCAGTACTTC	CASSLAQSIYEQYF
TRBJ1-3	-	TRBV18	-	TGTGCCAGCTCACCACAGGGTTCTGGAAACACCATATATTTT	CASSPQGSGNTIYF
TRBJ2-3	-	TRBV21-1	-	TGTGCCAGCAGCAAACTCCCGGGGGGTGGTCCTAGCGTCGGCACAGATACGCAGTATTTT	CASSKLPGGGPSVGTDTQYF
TRBJ1-2	few	TRBV29-1	-	TGCAGCGTTGGCTCCCCGGACATCAAAGGTGGCTACACCTTC	CSVGSPDIKGGYTF
TRBJ1-1	-	TRBV12-3/TRBV12-4	-	TGTGCCGTTAGGGGGGGGTCAGGTACTGAAGCTTTCTTT	CAVRGGSGTEAFF